This TCR beta chain was retrieved from a study of T cells in tumors after PD-1 blockade. Across the study: Prior checkpoint blockade, systemic immunosuppressant use, or anti-cancer therapy within 4 weeks excluded patients. Study results and limitations: Around 37% of tumor TCR clonotypes were also found in blood.

Assay used: immunoSEQ multiplex PCR; TCRdb lists only in-frame clones, some missing. The table lists 54,000 or so clones, about 82% of them singletons. A remark on this clone: As yet, its antigen is unknown.

In germline, CDR1 is WSHSY, CDR2 SAAADI. The CDR3 contains 16 residues. The V end lost 2 bases, the J end lost 0 bases, and 14 bases lay between the germline ends. The chain combines TRBV10-2 with TRBJ2-7; D remains ambiguous. The source of this sequence is a human donor with basal cell carcinoma. The sequences come from PBMCs, collected before anti-PD-1 treatment. This chain's CDR3 is CASSETPIGVSYEQYF. In DNA, the CDR3 is TGCGCCAGCAGTGAGACTCCGATTGGTGTCTCCTACGAGCAGTACTTC.